This T cell receptor (beta chain) is drawn from a study of cytomegalovirus exposure and HLA in healthy donors. V dropped 4 bases and J dropped 2 bases, with 9 bases sitting between them. Per germline, CDR1 MNHNY and CDR2 SVGAGI (reference sequence). The CDR3 extends over 13 amino acids. Primers included in the PCR were 60 Vbeta and 13 Jbeta primers. Repertoires were generated with immunoSEQ multiplex PCR, while TCRdb's copy carries only in-frame clones and drops some. This table holds some 130,000 clones, approximately 10% found once. This clone occurred a few times. Its antigen is unidentified. The same CDR3 can be traced to other DNA sequences in this sample. Findings and limits, study-wide: Earlier analysis found most TCR beta V segments productive about 90% or about 30% of the time. Generally TCR sequences proved uncommon, though certain public TCRs appeared in numerous donors. Immune exposure information comprised only CMV serostatus. Indistinguishability led to the exclusion of some V segments, TRBV6-2 and TRBV6-3 included.

The chain is built from TRBV6-6 and TRBJ2-7; D is possibly TRBD1 (6 bases). The clonotype originates from a woman aged 40-49 years in good health and CMV-seropositive. The specimen sequenced was PBMCs. The CDR3 DNA reads as TGTGCCAGCAGTTCGACAGGAGCCTACGAGCAGTACTTC. Translation: CASSSTGAYEQYF.